The 25 T cell receptor beta chains presented below share a single source sample, sequenced in a study of post-analysis software for immune sequencing data. Unique molecular identifiers had been added to the TCR beta cDNA libraries. Each CDR3 protein is one row after TCRdb ran MiXCR on the PCR reads. The table lists hundreds of thousands of distinct CDR3 sequences, roughly 47% of them singletons, with around 1.7% in the top ten. The study, taken as a whole, reports: In patients, TRBV5-6, TRBV5-1 and TRBV20-1 belonged to five TRBV segments found more frequently than in controls.

No antigen has been identified for these receptors. The sequenced material came from blood. The receptors stem from a girl between 5 and 17 years old with multiple sclerosis.

This clonotype was counted once. The rearrangement links TRBV12-3 or TRBV12-4 to TRBJ2-3, with D uncertain. The CDR3 covers 13 residues. The V end lost 3 bases, the J end lost 5 bases, and 9 bases lay between the germline ends. CDR3 in DNA: TGTGCCAGCAGTTTTATGAAGAAAGATACGCAGTATTTT. Translated, it gives CASSFMKKDTQYF.

This clonotype was seen a handful of times. J is TRBJ2-7 and V is TRBV7-8, with TRBD2 identical over 7 bases. The V gene's germline CDR1 is SGHVS and CDR2 FQNEAQ. After removal of 0 bases from V and 6 bases from J, the junction contained 5 bases not matched to a gene. The CDR3 is 14 amino acids. CDR3 DNA sequence: TGTGCCAGCAGCTTAGCGGGAGGGCCATCCGAGCAGTACTTC. Translation: CASSLAGGPSEQYF.

V is TRBV6-5 and J is TRBJ2-7; D may correspond to TRBD1 or TRBD2 (5 bases each). V was clipped by 5 bases and J by 4 bases, with 18 bases between them. This CDR3 comprises 15 residues. The germline CDR1 and CDR2 sequences are MNHEY and SVGAGI. Here the CDR3 DNA reads TGTGCCAGCAGTCAACCGGGACGGGGCCTGTACGAGCAGTACTTC. As protein: CASSQPGRGLYEQYF.

The chain carries TRBV7-9 and TRBJ1-2; possibly TRBD1 for D (5 bases). Germline lookup yields CDR1 SEHNR and CDR2 FQNEAQ (reference sequence). Trimming pared 10 bases from V and 4 bases from J, leaving 16 bases between. The CDR3 length is 13 residues. The CDR3 loop is CATSEQGGYGYTF. CDR3 nucleotide sequence: TGTGCCACCTCGGAGCAGGGAGGCTATGGCTACACCTTC.

This clonotype has just a few counts. The rearrangement joins TRBV20-1 to TRBJ2-5; 12 nucleotides align to TRBD2. The CDR3 spans 15 residues. Germline V gene sequence: CDR1 DFQATT, CDR2 SNEGSKA (reference sequence). The trim removed 6 bases at V and 0 bases at J, leaving 5 bases unmatched. The CDR3, as DNA: TGCAGTGCCCTTAGACTAGCGGGGGACCAAGAGACCCAGTACTTC. Residues: CSALRLAGDQETQYF.

The V and J genes are TRBV12-3 or TRBV12-4 and TRBJ1-6; D is unresolved. CDR3 length: 14 amino acids. Deletions cut 2 bases from V and 6 bases from J, with 8 bases between. CDR3 sequence: CASSLRRINSPLHF. CDR3 sequence (DNA): TGTGCCAGCAGTTTAAGACGGATTAATTCACCCCTCCACTTT.

The rearrangement uses TRBV5-1 and TRBJ2-3; 8 positions match TRBD2. The CDR3 is made up of 16 amino acids. V was pared by 3 bases and J by 0 bases, with 6 bases of the junction left unmatched. Germline-derived CDR1 and CDR2 are SGHRS and YFSETQ. CDR3 in DNA: TGCGCCAGCAGCTCCGTTATAGCGGGGAGCACAGATACGCAGTATTTT. It codes for CASSSVIAGSTDTQYF.

This clonotype was counted only a few times. The chain is built from TRBV29-1 and TRBJ2-5; possible D gene TRBD2, 5 bases. The J call may be faulty, since TRBJ2-7 better matches the DNA end. The V gene's germline CDR1 is SQVTM and CDR2 ANQGSEA. This CDR3 has 13 residues. The CDR3 DNA follows: TGCAGCGTTCAGACCTTATCAGAGGGCGAGCAGTACTTC. This sequence encodes CSVQTLSEGEQYF.

The chain is built from TRBV4-1 and TRBJ1-4; D is uncertain. This CDR3 is 15 amino acids long. Germline CDR1 and CDR2: MGHRA and YSYEKL. The V end lost 4 bases, the J end lost 5 bases, and 14 bases lay between the germline ends. The CDR3 DNA is TGCGCCAGCAGCCCCCGAGGGCCCCCAAATGAAAAACTGTTTTTT. It is translated as CASSPRGPPNEKLFF.

Turning to this clonotype: An end of the junction does not agree with germline; a read error may underlie this. The chain links TRBV4-1 to TRBJ1-1, with 9 bases identical to TRBD1. The CDR3 is made up of 15 amino acids. Germline CDR1 reads MGHRA; CDR2 reads YSYEKL. As DNA, the CDR3 is TGCGCCAGCAGCGTACAGGGGGCCCAGGGTACTGAGGCTTTCTTT. Translation gives CASSVQGAQGTEAFF.

This chain links TRBV3-1 with TRBJ2-1; TRBD2 agrees at 11 bases. This CDR3 has 15 amino acids. Germline V lookup: CDR1 LGHDT, CDR2 YNNKEL (reference sequence). V shed 4 bases and J 6 bases; nucleotides not matched to a gene: 5. The CDR3: CASSLLAGGFNEQFF. The CDR3 DNA follows: TGTGCCAGCAGCCTTCTAGCGGGGGGATTCAATGAGCAGTTCTTC.

In its sample, this clonotype was seen many times. J is TRBJ2-7 and V is TRBV29-1, with TRBD1 matching over 10 bases. The length of the CDR3 is 13 residues. Germline V gene lookup returns CDR1 SQVTM and CDR2 ANQGSEA. J gave up 4 bases and V 5 bases, and 5 bases lay outside the gene matches. The CDR3 loop is CSVLTGGSYEQYF. CDR3 in DNA: TGCAGCGTTCTGACAGGGGGCAGTTACGAGCAGTACTTC.

The J gene is TRBJ2-3, the V gene TRBV24-1; 7 bases align to TRBD1. The CDR3 covers 12 residues. Germline V lookup: CDR1 KGHDR, CDR2 SFDVKD. J gave up 11 bases and V 3 bases, and 4 bases lay outside the gene matches. The CDR3 reads CATSDPGQRQYF. CDR3 nucleotides: TGTGCCACCAGTGATCCGGGACAGAGGCAGTATTTT.

This clonotype showed up just a few times. This chain uses TRBV10-3 with TRBJ2-1; no definite D call. V gave up 6 bases and J gave up 7 bases, with 7 bases separating them. The CDR3 has 11 amino acids. Germline loops: CDR1 ENHRY, CDR2 SYGVKD. CDR3 protein: CAIRLGNEQFF. CDR3 nucleotides: TGTGCCATCAGATTGGGGAATGAGCAGTTCTTC.

V gene TRBV13 combines with J gene TRBJ2-7; D is unclear. The length of the CDR3 is 14 residues. The germline gives CDR1 PRHDT, CDR2 FYEKMQ (reference sequence). V was clipped by 4 bases and J by 2 bases, with 12 bases between them. The CDR3 DNA reads as TGTGCCAGCAGCTCCCCCCGGGCCACCTACGAGCAGTACTTC. Translated, it gives CASSSPRATYEQYF. The whole variable domain, filled in from reference TRBV13 and TRBJ2-7, reads AAGVIQSPRHLIKEKRETATLKCYPIPRHDTVYWYQQGPGQDPQFLISFYEKMQSDKGSIPDRFSAQQFSDYHSELNMSSLELGDSALYFCASSSPRATYEQYFGPGTRLTVT.

This clonotype was seen a few times. CDR3 DNA sequence: TGTGCCAGCAGCCCAAGGACAGGGGGCCTTTCCTACGAGCAGTACTTC. This gives the protein CASSPRTGGLSYEQYF. The J gene is TRBJ2-7, the V gene TRBV13; 11 bases align to TRBD1. The trim removed 5 bases at V and 1 base at J, leaving 7 bases unmatched. The germline gives CDR1 PRHDT, CDR2 FYEKMQ (reference sequence). The CDR3 contains 16 residues.

This rearrangement joins TRBV6-5 to TRBJ2-4; perhaps TRBD1 as D (5 bases). This CDR3 has 13 residues. Germline V lookup: CDR1 MNHEY, CDR2 SVGAGI. Deletions cut 0 bases from V and 13 bases from J, with 13 bases between. CDR3 sequence: CASSYSGQEAQYF. Here the CDR3 DNA reads TGTGCCAGCAGTTACTCCGGACAAGAGGCCCAGTACTTC.

The chain joins TRBV5-5 to TRBJ1-1, with TRBD1 matching 9 bases. Germline lookup yields CDR1 SGHKS and CDR2 YYEKEE (reference sequence). This CDR3 contains 16 residues. The V and J ends lost 2 bases and 5 bases, in that order; junction bases with no gene match: 10. CDR3 region: CASSLVQGAFGTEAFF. The CDR3 nucleotides read TGTGCCAGCAGCTTAGTACAGGGGGCATTCGGGACTGAAGCTTTCTTT.

This clonotype came up a few times. The rearrangement uses TRBV12-3 or TRBV12-4 and TRBJ1-2; TRBD1 matches at 7 bases. V was pared by 3 bases and J by 4 bases, with 8 bases of the junction left unmatched. The length of the CDR3 is 15 residues. The CDR3 here is CASSFGTAEGYGYTF. CDR3 bases: TGTGCCAGCAGTTTCGGGACAGCGGAGGGCTATGGCTACACCTTC.

This clonotype was detected only a few times. This chain connects TRBV7-9 to TRBJ2-1; 10 nucleotides align to TRBD2. Germline assignment: CDR1 SEHNR and CDR2 FQNEAQ (reference sequence). The CDR3 is 16 amino acids. V lost 6 bases, J lost 4 bases, and 9 bases stayed unmatched. The CDR3 DNA is TGTGCCAGCAGGTCCACTAGCGGGAAGAATTACAATGAGCAGTTCTTC. Its protein product is CASRSTSGKNYNEQFF.

The V and J genes are TRBV7-8 and TRBJ2-3; weak D call: TRBD1 (5 bases). The ends were cut back, 1 base at V and 4 bases at J, with 9 bases in the middle. The CDR3 contains 14 residues. Germline V gene data show CDR1 as SGHVS and CDR2 as FQNEAQ. This CDR3 reads CASSLGPGPDTQYF. The CDR3 DNA follows: TGTGCCAGCAGCTTAGGTCCAGGGCCAGATACGCAGTATTTT.

The chain joins TRBV10-3 to TRBJ2-5; D is possibly TRBD1 (6 bases). The ends were cut back, 0 bases at V and 2 bases at J, with 16 bases in the middle. CDR1 is ENHRY and CDR2 is SYGVKD in the germline V gene. The CDR3 runs 17 residues. The CDR3 bases are TGTGCCATCAGTGAGTCATTGGACAGTGGCAGGCAAGAGACCCAGTACTTC. Translating gives CAISESLDSGRQETQYF.

The CDR3 spells CASSPSSNHNEQFF. The CDR3 DNA follows: TGTGCCAGCAGCCCTTCTAGTAATCACAATGAGCAGTTCTTC. The V gene is TRBV7-2, the J gene TRBJ2-1, with D unclear. The CDR3 is made up of 14 amino acids. Deletions cut 5 bases from V and 5 bases from J, with 13 bases between. CDR1 is SGHTA, CDR2 FQGNSA, per germline. Combining the CDR3 with reference TRBV7-2 and TRBJ2-1 gives the whole variable domain GAGVSQSPSNKVTEKGKDVELRCDPISGHTALYWYRQSLGQGLEFLIYFQGNSAPDKSGLPSDRFSAERTGGSVSTLTIQRTQQEDSAVYLCASSPSSNHNEQFFGPGTRLTVL.

This clonotype was detected only a few times. Here the CDR3 reads CASAERGVTDTQYF. The CDR3 nucleotides read TGTGCCAGCGCGGAGCGGGGGGTCACAGATACGCAGTATTTT. The chain recombines TRBV27 with TRBJ2-3; 9 nucleotides match TRBD2. Germline V gene sequence: CDR1 MNHEY, CDR2 SMNVEV (reference sequence). The V gene end was trimmed by 8 bases and the J gene end by 2 bases; junction bases not matched to a gene: 5. The CDR3 has 14 amino acids.

The CDR3: CASSPPPRSGDGYTF. The CDR3 region has the DNA TGTGCCAGCAGCCCCCCCCCTCGGTCGGGGGATGGCTACACCTTC. The rearrangement joins TRBV6-6 to TRBJ1-2; possible D gene TRBD1, 5 bases. Trimming cost V 6 bases and J 6 bases, with 20 bases left between them. The germline V gene has CDR1 MNHNY and CDR2 SVGAGI (reference sequence). The CDR3 loop spans 15 amino acids.